These T cell receptor beta chains were read from a single sample in a study of beta chain features in type 1 diabetes. Only in-frame clones appear in the TCRdb table, and some are missing; sequencing was by immunoSEQ multiplex PCR. This sample carries 200,000 to 250,000 clones, 11% of them seen once, and the ten largest clones take less than 1.5%. Sequences were obtained from central memory CD4+ T cells from blood. Receptor source: a man between 18 and 29 years old in good health. Each CDR3 is given with its conserved first and last residue. D genes are given only for firm matches. Some rows mark clone size as missing; the rest say once, few, many or name a class of expanded clone.

.,TRBV30,TRBJ2-7,TRBD1,TGTGCCTGGAGTCCCCTGGGGACAGGGGGTTTCAACGAGCAGTACTTC,CAWSPLGTGGFNEQYF
.,TRBV2,TRBJ1-2,TRBD1,TGTGCCAGCAGCTGGGACAGGGGTAACTATGGCTACACCTTC,CASSWDRGNYGYTF
.,TRBV5-1,TRBJ2-1,.,TGCGCCAGCAGTCGGACGGGTAATCTCAATGAGCAGTTCTTC,CASSRTGNLNEQFF
.,TRBV2,TRBJ2-6,TRBD1,TGTGCCAGCGAACGGGACAGCGCCGTTGGGGCCAACGTCCTGACTTTC,CASERDSAVGANVLTF
few,TRBV5-4,TRBJ2-6,TRBD1,TGTGCCAGCAGCCTTCCGGGGACAGGGACTAACGTCCTGACTTTC,CASSLPGTGTNVLTF
few,TRBV7-3,TRBJ2-2,.,TGTGCCAGCAGCTTACCCGGACAGTTAGACACCGGGGAGCTGTTTTTT,CASSLPGQLDTGELFF
.,TRBV2,TRBJ1-2,.,TGTGCCAGCAGTGAGGGTCGAAACTATGGCTACACCTTC,CASSEGRNYGYTF
few,TRBV5-4,TRBJ2-1,.,TGTGCCAGCAGCTTGGAGGGGGACGGCTACAATGAGCAGTTCTTC,CASSLEGDGYNEQFF
few,TRBV28,TRBJ2-1,TRBD1,TGTGCCAGCCGTGATACAGGGGGGAATGAGCAGTTCTTC,CASRDTGGNEQFF
few,TRBV13,TRBJ2-1,TRBD2,TGTGCCAGCAGGCGGGGGACCTACAATGAGCAGTTCTTC,CASRRGTYNEQFF
.,TRBV6-1,TRBJ2-3,.,TGTGCCAGCAGCCCGACGGGAGATACGCAGTATTTT,CASSPTGDTQYF
many,TRBV23-1,TRBJ2-3,.,TGCGCCAGCAGTCGGCAGGGAAGGACAGATACGCAGTATTTT,CASSRQGRTDTQYF
few,TRBV15,TRBJ2-7,TRBD2,TGTGCCACCAGCAGACAAGGGACTAGCTACGAGCAGTACTTC,CATSRQGTSYEQYF
many,TRBV5-1,TRBJ1-2,TRBD1,TGCGCCAGCAGCTTGGCCGGGACAGACTATGGCTACACCTTC,CASSLAGTDYGYTF
many,TRBV9,TRBJ1-2,.,TGTGCCAGCAGCGTCGGCGGGGCTCTTAACTATGGCTACACCTTC,CASSVGGALNYGYTF
few,TRBV15,TRBJ2-3,.,TGTGCCACCAGCAGAGAGCAGCAGGGCAGGCAGTATTTT,CATSREQQGRQYF
.,TRBV7-6,TRBJ2-7,TRBD1,TGTGCCAGCAGCCAGCCGGGACAGGGTGGCAACGAGCAGTACTTC,CASSQPGQGGNEQYF
many,TRBV30,TRBJ2-7,TRBD1,TGTGCCTGGAGCCCCGGGACAGAGCCCTACGAGCAGTACTTC,CAWSPGTEPYEQYF
.,TRBV29-1,TRBJ2-1,.,TGCAGCATCCGGGTCTTCAGAAACAATGAGCAGTTCTTC,CSIRVFRNNEQFF
.,TRBV6-6,TRBJ2-1,.,TGTGCCAGCAGTTACGTTAGCGGAGCCGGATACAATGAGCAGTTCTTC,CASSYVSGAGYNEQFF
few,TRBV27,TRBJ2-2,TRBD2,TGTGCCAGCAGTCCCCACGGGGGAGGGCCCACCGGGGAGCTGTTTTTT,CASSPHGGGPTGELFF
few,TRBV5-4,TRBJ2-1,.,TGTGCCAGCAGCTTCGGACTGGATTACAATGAGCAGTTCTTC,CASSFGLDYNEQFF
many,TRBV4-1,TRBJ2-3,TRBD2,TGCGCCAGCAGCCAGGGGACTAGCGGGAGGTCCACAGATACGCAGTATTTT,CASSQGTSGRSTDTQYF
many,TRBV28,TRBJ2-7,.,TGTGCCAGCAGTGGTGGGAGGACCTACTCCTACGAGCAGTACTTC,CASSGGRTYSYEQYF
few,TRBV7-2,TRBJ2-3,TRBD2,TGTGCCAGCAGCCGCTGGGCTAGCGGAGTTACAGATACGCAGTATTTT,CASSRWASGVTDTQYF
.,TRBV7-2,TRBJ2-7,.,TGTGCCAGCAGCTCCGCCACCTTGGGGGAGCAGTACTTC,CASSSATLGEQYF
.,TRBV9,TRBJ2-5,.,TGTGCCAGCAGCGCACAGAGCCGGGGCCAAGAGACCCAGTACTTC,CASSAQSRGQETQYF
few,TRBV19,TRBJ2-2,.,TGTGCCAGTAGTATCTTCCCAGACAGAAACACCGGGGAGCTGTTTTTT,CASSIFPDRNTGELFF
few,TRBV28,TRBJ2-7,TRBD2,TGTGCCAGCGGCCTCCCGGGGGGCTACGAGCAGTACTTC,CASGLPGGYEQYF
.,TRBV7-8,TRBJ2-7,.,TGTGCCAGCAGCCCCACCCTCGGACAGACCTACGAGCAGTACTTC,CASSPTLGQTYEQYF
.,TRBV2,TRBJ1-5,TRBD1,TGTGCCAGCGGGAAGGACAGGCCCTTCCTTTTT,CASGKDRPFLF
.,TRBV7-2,TRBJ2-3,.,TGTGCCAGCAGCTTAGTTTCCAGCACAGATACGCAGTATTTT,CASSLVSSTDTQYF